The TCR beta chain described here comes from a study of blood T cells in healthy people across ages. General study points: Not knowing donor CMV status may have confounded expanded clonotype changes.

Comments on this clonotype: Its specificity is not known.

The V gene lost 0 bases and the J gene lost 1 base, with 10 bases spanning the gap. The germline gives CDR1 GTSNPN, CDR2 SVGIG (reference sequence). CDR3 size: 14 residues. Next came a second PCR, run for about 7 to 12 cycles, which used a sample-barcoded 5' primer along with a J-beta primer mix. TCRdb reprocessed the 5' RACE reads via MiXCR and lists one record per CDR3 protein. Among hundreds of thousands of distinct CDR3 sequences listed, roughly 43% were seen once. Sample: blood. The receptor comes from a man aged 25-45 years in good health. The chain joins TRBV30 to TRBJ2-7; D is perhaps TRBD2 (6 bases). The CDR3 reads CAWSVGGFSYEQYF. As DNA, the CDR3 is TGTGCCTGGAGTGTGGGAGGATTTTCCTACGAGCAGTACTTC.